This TCR beta chain derives from a study of cytomegalovirus exposure and HLA in healthy donors. Study-level information: For the approximately 400 genotyped donors, 81% fell within the Caucasian-associated ancestry cluster.

Study-level results: In most subjects, TCR beta sequences reportedly gave accurate predictions of HLA-A and HLA-B alleles. As was reported, the classifier diagnosed cytomegalovirus status with high specificity and sensitivity. For presence/absence analyses, sequencing depth was assumed to be roughly uniform across donors.

With 60 Vbeta and 13 Jbeta primers, the PCR was carried out. Using immunoSEQ multiplex PCR, the repertoire was profiled, and TCRdb retains in-frame clones only, with some absent. The table shows 100,000 or so clones, with about 70% occurring only once. Trimming shortened V by 4 bases and J by 3 bases, and 9 bases separated the two germline ends. Germline CDR1 is WNHNN and CDR2 is SYGVQD (reference sequence). This CDR3 region has 13 residues. This clone was detected only a few times. The antigen remains unidentified. The sample comprised PBMCs. The rearrangement uses TRBV10-1 and TRBJ2-5, with D unresolved. This sequence was found in a woman in her forties in good health and CMV-seropositive. The CDR3 is CASSAGGEETQYF. The CDR3 bases are TGCGCCAGCAGTGCTGGTGGAGAAGAGACCCAGTACTTC.